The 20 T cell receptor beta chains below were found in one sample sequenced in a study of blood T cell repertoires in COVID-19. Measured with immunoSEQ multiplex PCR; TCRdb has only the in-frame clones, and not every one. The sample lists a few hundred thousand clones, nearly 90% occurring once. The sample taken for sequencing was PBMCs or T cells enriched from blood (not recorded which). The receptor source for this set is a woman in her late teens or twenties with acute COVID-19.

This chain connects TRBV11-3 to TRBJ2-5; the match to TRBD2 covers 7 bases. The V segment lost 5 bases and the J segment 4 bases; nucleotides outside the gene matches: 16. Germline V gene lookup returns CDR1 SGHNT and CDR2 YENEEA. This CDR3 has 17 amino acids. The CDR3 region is CASSRSTYGGGIETQYF. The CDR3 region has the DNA TGTGCCAGCAGCCGATCTACTTATGGGGGGGGAATAGAGACCCAGTACTTC.

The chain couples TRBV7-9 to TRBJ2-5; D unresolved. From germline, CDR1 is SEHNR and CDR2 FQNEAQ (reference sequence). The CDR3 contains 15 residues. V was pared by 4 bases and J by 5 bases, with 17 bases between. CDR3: CASSSPVERPETQYF. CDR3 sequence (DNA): TGTGCCAGCAGCTCCCCAGTCGAACGTCCGGAGACCCAGTACTTC.

The CDR3 DNA sequence: TGTGCCAGCACCGTCCCTCGGGAGGGCTCTAATGAGCAGTTCTTC. It translates to CASTVPREGSNEQFF. This rearrangement joins TRBV5-4 to TRBJ2-1, with TRBD2 matching over 8 bases. Germline trimming cut 6 bases from V and 7 bases from J; bases unmatched to any gene: 12. This CDR3 has 15 amino acids. CDR1 and CDR2 (germline): SGHNT, YYREEE (reference sequence). Full variable domain (outside the CDR3, taken from reference TRBV5-4 and TRBJ2-1): ETGVTQSPTHLIKTRGQQVTLRCSSQSGHNTVSWYQQALGQGPQFIFQYYREEENGRGNFPPRFSGLQFPNYSSELNVNALELDDSALYLCASTVPREGSNEQFFGPGTRLTVL.

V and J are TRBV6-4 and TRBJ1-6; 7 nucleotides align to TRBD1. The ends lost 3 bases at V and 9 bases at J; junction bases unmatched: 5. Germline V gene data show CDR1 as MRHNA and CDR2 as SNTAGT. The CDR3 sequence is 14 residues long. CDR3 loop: CASSEEGARSPLHF. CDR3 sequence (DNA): TGTGCCAGCAGTGAGGAGGGGGCGCGTTCACCCCTCCACTTT.

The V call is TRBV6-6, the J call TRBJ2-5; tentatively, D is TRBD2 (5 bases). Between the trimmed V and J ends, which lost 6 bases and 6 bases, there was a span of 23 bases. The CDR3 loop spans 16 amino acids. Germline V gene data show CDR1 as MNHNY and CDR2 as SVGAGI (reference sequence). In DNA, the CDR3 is TGTGCCAGCAGACCCTTCCCGGGTAGAACTAGGAAGACCCAGTACTTC. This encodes CASRPFPGRTRKTQYF.

As DNA, the CDR3 is TGTGCCAGCAGCCCCCATTCCAGGGGGGAGACCCAGTACTTC. This translates into CASSPHSRGETQYF. The gene calls are TRBV9 and TRBJ2-5; 7 bases are a match to TRBD1. With V trimmed by 4 bases and J by 5 bases, 8 bases remained unmatched. The germline CDR1 and CDR2 sequences are SGDLS and YYNGEE. CDR3 size: 14 residues.

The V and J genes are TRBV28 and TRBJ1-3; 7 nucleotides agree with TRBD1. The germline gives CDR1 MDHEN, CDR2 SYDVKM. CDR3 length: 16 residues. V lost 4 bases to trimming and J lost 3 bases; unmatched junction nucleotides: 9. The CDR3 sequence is CASSSPSQGGGNTIYF. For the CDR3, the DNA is TGTGCCAGCAGTTCCCCTAGCCAGGGGGGTGGAAACACCATATATTTT.

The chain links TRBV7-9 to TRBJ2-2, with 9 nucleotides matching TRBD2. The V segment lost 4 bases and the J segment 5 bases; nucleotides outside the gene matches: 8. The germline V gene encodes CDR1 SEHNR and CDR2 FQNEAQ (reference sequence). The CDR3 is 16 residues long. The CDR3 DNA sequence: TGTGCCAGCAGCTCAGAAGCGGGAGGATGGACCGGGGAGCTGTTTTTT. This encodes CASSSEAGGWTGELFF.

The CDR3 DNA follows: TGTGCCAGCAGTTACGCACAGGGTGGCCATGGCTACACCTTC. It encodes CASSYAQGGHGYTF. V and J are TRBV6-5 and TRBJ1-2; possibly TRBD1 for D (6 bases). CDR3 size: 14 residues. Germline V gene sequence: CDR1 MNHEY, CDR2 SVGAGI. The V end was cut by 2 bases, the J end by 6 bases, with 13 bases between.

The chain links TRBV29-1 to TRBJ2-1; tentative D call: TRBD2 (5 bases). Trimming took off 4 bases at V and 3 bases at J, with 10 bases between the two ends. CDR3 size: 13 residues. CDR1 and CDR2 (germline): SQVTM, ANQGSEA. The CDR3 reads CSVVTTVYNEQFF. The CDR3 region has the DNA TGCAGCGTTGTGACTACCGTCTACAATGAGCAGTTCTTC.

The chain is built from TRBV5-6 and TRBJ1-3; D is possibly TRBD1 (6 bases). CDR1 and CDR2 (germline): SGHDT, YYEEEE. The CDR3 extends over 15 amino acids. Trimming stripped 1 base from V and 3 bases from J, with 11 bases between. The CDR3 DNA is TGTGCCAGCAGCTTGCGGACAGCCCTTGGAAACACCATATATTTT. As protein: CASSLRTALGNTIYF.

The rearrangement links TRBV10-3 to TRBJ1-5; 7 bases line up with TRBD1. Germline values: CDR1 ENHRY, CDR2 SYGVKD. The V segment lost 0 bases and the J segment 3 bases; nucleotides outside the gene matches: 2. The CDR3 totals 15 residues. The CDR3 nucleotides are TGTGCCATCAGTGAGTCCGGGACAGACAATCAGCCCCAGCATTTT. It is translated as CAISESGTDNQPQHF.

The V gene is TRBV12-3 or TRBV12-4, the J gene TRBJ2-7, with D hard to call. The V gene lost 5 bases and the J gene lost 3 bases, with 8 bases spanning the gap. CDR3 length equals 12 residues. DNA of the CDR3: TGTGCCAGCAGTCGAGTCTACTACGAGCAGTACTTC. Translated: CASSRVYYEQYF.

The CDR3 coding sequence is TGTGCCAGCAGCTTGGGACAGGAAGGGACGAACACCGGGGAGCTGTTTTTT. Its protein is CASSLGQEGTNTGELFF. This rearrangement joins TRBV11-3 to TRBJ2-2, with TRBD1 matching 8 bases. The CDR3 spans 17 residues. V lost 3 bases, J lost 0 bases, and 6 bases stayed unmatched. Per the germline V gene, CDR1 is SGHNT and CDR2 is YENEEA.

The CDR3 region has the DNA TGTGCCAGCAGCTTGGAAGGGGGCCGCGGGGAGCAGTACTTC. Residues: CASSLEGGRGEQYF. The chain links TRBV5-4 to TRBJ2-7, with TRBD1 identical over 7 bases. The V gene's germline CDR1 is SGHNT and CDR2 YYREEE (reference sequence). There are 14 residues in the CDR3. The junction had 7 bases not matched to a gene; V was cut back by 0 bases and J by 7 bases. The variable domain in full, with the rest retrieved from reference TRBV5-4 and TRBJ2-7, is ETGVTQSPTHLIKTRGQQVTLRCSSQSGHNTVSWYQQALGQGPQFIFQYYREEENGRGNFPPRFSGLQFPNYSSELNVNALELDDSALYLCASSLEGGRGEQYFGPGTRLTVT.

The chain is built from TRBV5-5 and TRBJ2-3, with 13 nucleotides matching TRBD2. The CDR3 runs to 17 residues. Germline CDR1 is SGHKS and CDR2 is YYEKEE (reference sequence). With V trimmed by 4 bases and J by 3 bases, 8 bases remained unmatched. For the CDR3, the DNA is TGTGCCAGCAGCCGAGGGACTAGCGGGATTTTGACAGATACGCAGTATTTT. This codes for CASSRGTSGILTDTQYF. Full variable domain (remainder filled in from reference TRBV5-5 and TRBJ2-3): DAGVTQSPTHLIKTRGQQVTLRCSPISGHKSVSWYQQVLGQGPQFIFQYYEKEERGRGNFPDRFSARQFPNYSSELNVNALLLGDSALYLCASSRGTSGILTDTQYFGPGTRLTVL.

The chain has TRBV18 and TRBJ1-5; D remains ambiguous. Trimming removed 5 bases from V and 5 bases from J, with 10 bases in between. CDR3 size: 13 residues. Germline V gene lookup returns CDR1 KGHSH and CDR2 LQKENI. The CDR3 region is CASSAGRDQPQHF. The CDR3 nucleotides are TGTGCCAGCTCAGCTGGGCGTGATCAGCCCCAGCATTTT. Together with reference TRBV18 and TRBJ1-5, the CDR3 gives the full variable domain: NAGVMQNPRHLVRRRGQEARLRCSPMKGHSHVYWYRQLPEEGLKFMVYLQKENIIDESGMPKERFSAEFPKEGPSILRIQQVVRGDSAAYFCASSAGRDQPQHFGDGTRLSIL.

The CDR3 DNA follows: TGTGCCAGCAGTTACCCAGGGGGCGGGTTCGATGGCTACACCTTC. It specifies CASSYPGGGFDGYTF. The V gene is TRBV28, the J gene TRBJ1-2, with 8 bases that match TRBD1. Trimming took 4 bases from V and 6 from J; bases not matched to a gene: 10. Per the germline V gene, CDR1 is MDHEN and CDR2 is SYDVKM. The CDR3 is 15 residues long.

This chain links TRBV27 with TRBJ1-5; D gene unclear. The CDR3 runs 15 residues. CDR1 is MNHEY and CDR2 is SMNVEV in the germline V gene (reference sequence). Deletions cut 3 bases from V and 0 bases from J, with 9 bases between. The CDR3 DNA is TGTGCCAGCAGTTTTTGGGCTCATAGCAATCAGCCCCAGCATTTT. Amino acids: CASSFWAHSNQPQHF.

For the CDR3, the DNA is TGTGCCAGCAGCCCCGGACTAGCGACCTACAATGAGCAGTTCTTC. It translates to CASSPGLATYNEQFF. The chain employs TRBV9 and TRBJ2-1; 9 positions agree with TRBD2. The CDR3 runs to 15 residues. Trimming at V came to 4 bases and at J to 2 bases, leaving 4 bases not matched to a gene. CDR1 SGDLS and CDR2 YYNGEE come from the germline V gene.